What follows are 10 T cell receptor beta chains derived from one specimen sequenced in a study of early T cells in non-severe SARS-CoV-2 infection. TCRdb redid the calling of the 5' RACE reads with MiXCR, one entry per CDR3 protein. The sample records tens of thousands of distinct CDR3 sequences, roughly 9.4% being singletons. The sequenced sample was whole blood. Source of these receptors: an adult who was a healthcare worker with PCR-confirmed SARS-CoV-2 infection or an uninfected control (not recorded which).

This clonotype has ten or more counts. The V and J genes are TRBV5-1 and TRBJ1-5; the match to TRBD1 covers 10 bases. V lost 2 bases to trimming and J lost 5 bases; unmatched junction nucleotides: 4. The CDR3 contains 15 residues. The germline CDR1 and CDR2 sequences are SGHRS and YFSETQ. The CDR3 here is CASSFNGQGDQPQHF. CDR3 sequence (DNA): TGCGCCAGCAGCTTTAACGGACAGGGGGATCAGCCCCAGCATTTT. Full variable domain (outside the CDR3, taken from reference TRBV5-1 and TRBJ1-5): KAGVTQTPRYLIKTRGQQVTLSCSPISGHRSVSWYQQTPGQGLQFLFEYFSETQRNKGNFPGRFSGRQFSNSRSEMNVSTLELGDSALYLCASSFNGQGDQPQHFGDGTRLSIL.

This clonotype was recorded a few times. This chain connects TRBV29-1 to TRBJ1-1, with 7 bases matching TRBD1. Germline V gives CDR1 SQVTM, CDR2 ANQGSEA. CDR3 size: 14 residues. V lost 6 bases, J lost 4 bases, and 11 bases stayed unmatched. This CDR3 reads CSVIPTGWVTEAFF. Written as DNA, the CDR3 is TGCAGCGTCATACCGACAGGGTGGGTCACTGAAGCTTTCTTT.

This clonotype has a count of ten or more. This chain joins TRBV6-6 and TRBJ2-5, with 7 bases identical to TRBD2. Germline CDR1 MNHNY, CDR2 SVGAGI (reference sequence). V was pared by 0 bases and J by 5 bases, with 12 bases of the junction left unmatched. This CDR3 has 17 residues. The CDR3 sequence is CASSYSSSGNDFETQYF. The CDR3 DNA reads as TGTGCCAGCAGTTACTCTTCAAGCGGGAATGACTTCGAGACCCAGTACTTC.

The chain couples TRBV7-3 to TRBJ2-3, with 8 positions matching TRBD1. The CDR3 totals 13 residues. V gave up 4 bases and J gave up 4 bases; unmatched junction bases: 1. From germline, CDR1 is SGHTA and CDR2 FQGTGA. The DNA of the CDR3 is TGTGCCAGCAGCTACAGGGGGTCAGATACGCAGTATTTT. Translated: CASSYRGSDTQYF.

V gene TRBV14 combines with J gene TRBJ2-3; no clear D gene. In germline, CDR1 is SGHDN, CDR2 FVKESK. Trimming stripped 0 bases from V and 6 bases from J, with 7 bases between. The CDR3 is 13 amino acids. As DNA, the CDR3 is TGTGCCAGCAGCCAAGAGTTGACGGATACGCAGTATTTT. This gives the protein CASSQELTDTQYF. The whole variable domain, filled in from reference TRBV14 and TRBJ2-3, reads EAGVTQFPSHSVIEKGQTVTLRCDPISGHDNLYWYRRVMGKEIKFLLHFVKESKQDESGMPNNRFLAERTGGTYSTLKVQPAELEDSGVYFCASSQELTDTQYFGPGTRLTVL.

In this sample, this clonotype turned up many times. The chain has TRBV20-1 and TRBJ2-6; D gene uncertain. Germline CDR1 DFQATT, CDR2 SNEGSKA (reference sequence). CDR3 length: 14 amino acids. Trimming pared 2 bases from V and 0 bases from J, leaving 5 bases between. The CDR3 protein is CSARKRSGANVLTF. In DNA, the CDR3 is TGCAGTGCTAGAAAGCGCTCTGGGGCCAACGTCCTGACTTTC.

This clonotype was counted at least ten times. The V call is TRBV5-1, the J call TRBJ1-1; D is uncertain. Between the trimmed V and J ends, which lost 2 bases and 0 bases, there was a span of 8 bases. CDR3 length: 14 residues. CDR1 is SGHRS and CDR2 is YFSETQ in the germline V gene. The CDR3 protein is CASSLSTVNTEAFF. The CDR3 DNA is TGCGCCAGCAGCTTATCGACGGTGAACACTGAAGCTTTCTTT.

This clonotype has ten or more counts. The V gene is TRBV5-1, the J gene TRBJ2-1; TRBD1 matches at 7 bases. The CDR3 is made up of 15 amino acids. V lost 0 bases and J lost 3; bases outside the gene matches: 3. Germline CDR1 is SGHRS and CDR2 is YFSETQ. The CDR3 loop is CASSLAGGGYNEQFF. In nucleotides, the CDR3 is TGCGCCAGCAGCTTGGCAGGGGGTGGCTACAATGAGCAGTTCTTC.

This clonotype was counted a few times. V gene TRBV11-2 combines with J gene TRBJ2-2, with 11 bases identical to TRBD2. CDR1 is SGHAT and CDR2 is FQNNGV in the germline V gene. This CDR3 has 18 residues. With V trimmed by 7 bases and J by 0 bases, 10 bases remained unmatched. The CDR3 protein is CASNPGASGGSNTGELFF. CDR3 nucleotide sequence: TGTGCCAGCAACCCAGGGGCTAGCGGGGGGTCGAACACCGGGGAGCTGTTTTTT.

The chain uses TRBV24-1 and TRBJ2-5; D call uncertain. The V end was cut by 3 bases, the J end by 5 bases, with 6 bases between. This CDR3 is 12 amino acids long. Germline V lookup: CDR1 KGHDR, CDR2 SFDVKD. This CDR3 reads CATSDLDETQYF. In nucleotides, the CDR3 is TGTGCCACCAGTGATCTTGACGAGACCCAGTACTTC.